The 17 T cell receptor beta chains below were found in one sample sequenced in a study of T-cell reconstitution after alpha-beta-depleted transplantation in children. Unique molecular identifiers were used to barcode this TCRbeta library. Using its own MiXCR run on the PCR reads, TCRdb lists one record per CDR3 protein. The data hold fewer than 750,000 distinct CDR3 sequences, with more than 20% observed a single time. This material consisted of PBMCs, taken before TCRalphabeta/CD19-depleted stem cell transplant. These receptors were collected from a boy younger than two with Wiskott-Aldrich syndrome, due to receive a stem cell transplant.

This clonotype was seen more than once but under ten times. J is TRBJ1-1 and V is TRBV20-1; no clear D gene. The CDR3 runs 13 residues. Deletions cut 0 bases from V and 3 bases from J, with 8 bases between. Per the germline V gene, CDR1 is DFQATT and CDR2 is SNEGSKA (reference sequence). This chain's CDR3 is CSARENLYTEAFF. In nucleotides, the CDR3 is TGCAGTGCTAGAGAAAACTTGTACACTGAAGCTTTCTTT.

J is TRBJ1-1 and V is TRBV5-1, with 7 bases fitting TRBD1. V trimming: 2 bases; J trimming: 4 bases; junction bases outside the gene matches: 8. Germline V gene data show CDR1 as SGHRS and CDR2 as YFSETQ. The CDR3 sequence is 15 residues long. The DNA of the CDR3 is TGCGCCAGCAGCTTCCGGGACAGAGTTCGCACTGAAGCTTTCTTT. The encoded protein is CASSFRDRVRTEAFF.

This clonotype appeared a few times. This chain links TRBV27 with TRBJ2-4; 11 bases line up with TRBD1. From germline, CDR1 is MNHEY and CDR2 SMNVEV (reference sequence). This CDR3 comprises 15 residues. J lost 7 bases, V lost 4 bases, and 6 bases had no gene match. The CDR3 region has the DNA TGTGCCAGCAGTTATGGACAGGGGGCCGGGAACATTCAGTACTTC. Its protein product is CASSYGQGAGNIQYF.

The V and J genes are TRBV6-5 and TRBJ2-5; D might be TRBD1 or TRBD2, each matching 5 bases. The germline V gene has CDR1 MNHEY and CDR2 SVGAGI. The CDR3 is 15 residues long. V was trimmed by 3 bases and J by 1 base, leaving 12 bases between them. CDR3 bases: TGTGCCAGCAGTTATAATCGGGGCCTCCAAGAGACCCAGTACTTC. Residues: CASSYNRGLQETQYF.

The V and J genes are TRBV4-2 and TRBJ1-3, with unresolved D. The V end lost 1 base, the J end lost 0 bases, and 7 bases lay between the germline ends. Germline V gene data show CDR1 as LGHNA and CDR2 as YNFKEQ. The CDR3 contains 15 residues. The CDR3 reads CASSQAQDSGNTIYF. CDR3 in DNA: TGTGCCAGCAGCCAAGCCCAGGACTCTGGAAACACCATATATTTT.

The gene calls are TRBV20-1 and TRBJ2-7; 8 nucleotides agree with TRBD2. V lost 1 base and J lost 2; bases outside the gene matches: 10. The CDR3 loop spans 16 amino acids. Germline V gene lookup returns CDR1 DFQATT and CDR2 SNEGSKA (reference sequence). The CDR3 DNA sequence: TGCAGTGCTAGAGGAGGAGCTAGCGGGTCAACCTACGAGCAGTACTTC. It specifies CSARGGASGSTYEQYF.

This clonotype was detected only a few times. J is TRBJ2-2 and V is TRBV12-3 or TRBV12-4; D could derive from TRBD1 or TRBD2 (5 bases each). With 2 bases removed from V and 4 bases from J, the gap between germline ends came to 11 bases. The CDR3 spans 15 residues. The CDR3 nucleotides are TGTGCCAGCAGTTTACAAGGGGCGGGCACCGGGGAGCTGTTTTTT. Amino acids: CASSLQGAGTGELFF.

The chain uses TRBV20-1 and TRBJ1-5; D unresolved. CDR3 length: 14 amino acids. Trimming cost V 3 bases and J 0 bases, with 9 bases left between them. In germline, CDR1 is DFQATT, CDR2 SNEGSKA (reference sequence). CDR3 in DNA: TGCAGTGCTAGCTACGGATATAGCAATCAGCCCCAGCATTTT. Translation gives CSASYGYSNQPQHF.

This chain connects TRBV12-3 or TRBV12-4 to TRBJ1-1; D ambiguous. This CDR3 region has 16 residues. Trimming stripped 1 base from V and 2 bases from J, with 14 bases between. CDR3 bases: TGTGCCAGCAGTTTAGACATGACCCCTTTAAACACTGAAGCTTTCTTT. It translates to CASSLDMTPLNTEAFF.

Of note for this clonotype: One junction end disagrees with the germline gene, perhaps due to a read error. J is TRBJ2-5 and V is TRBV29-1; no clear D gene. The germline V gene has CDR1 SQVTM and CDR2 ANQGSEA. The CDR3 runs 11 residues. The CDR3 DNA sequence: TGCAGCGTTGCCCGAAAAGACACCCAGTACTTC. Protein product: CSVARKDTQYF. Full variable domain (outside the CDR3, taken from reference TRBV29-1 and TRBJ2-5): SAVISQKPSRDICQRGTSLTIQCQVDSQVTMMFWYRQQPGQSLTLIATANQGSEATYESGFVIDKFPISRPNLTFSTLTVSNMSPEDSSIYLCSVARKDTQYFGPGTRLLVL.

The chain carries TRBV3-1 and TRBJ2-7; TRBD2 matches 14 bases. The V gene end was trimmed by 0 bases and the J gene end by 5 bases; junction bases not matched to a gene: 9. The CDR3 spans 18 residues. Germline values: CDR1 LGHDT, CDR2 YNNKEL (reference sequence). The DNA for the CDR3 is TGTGCCAGCAGCCAAGAAGGGACTAGCGGGAGTAAGGTGGACGAGCAGTACTTC. Its translation: CASSQEGTSGSKVDEQYF.

The V and J genes are TRBV7-9 and TRBJ2-5; perhaps TRBD1 as D (5 bases). Germline CDR1 reads SEHNR; CDR2 reads FQNEAQ (reference sequence). The CDR3 length is 15 residues. V was clipped by 1 base and J by 2 bases, with 11 bases between them. The CDR3 bases are TGTGCCAGCAGCTTAGAGGGGCGGCAACAAGAGACCCAGTACTTC. This encodes CASSLEGRQQETQYF.

The chain joins TRBV14 to TRBJ2-1; 14 bases align to TRBD2. Germline loops: CDR1 SGHDN, CDR2 FVKESK. V lost 0 bases to trimming and J lost 3 bases; unmatched junction nucleotides: 16. This CDR3 is 22 amino acids long. As DNA, the CDR3 is TGTGCCAGCAGCCAAGACCTCCGAGCCGGAGAAGGACTAGCGGGGGGCTACAATGAGCAGTTCTTC. Protein sequence: CASSQDLRAGEGLAGGYNEQFF.

The chain couples TRBV6-5 to TRBJ2-1, with TRBD2 identical over 10 bases. The CDR3 loop spans 16 amino acids. The germline gives CDR1 MNHEY, CDR2 SVGAGI. J was trimmed by 6 bases and V by 7 bases; bases with no gene match: 12. The CDR3 nucleotides read TGTGCCAGCAATTATCGGCTAGCGGGAGTTCCCAATGAGCAGTTCTTC. It translates to CASNYRLAGVPNEQFF.

The chain links TRBV5-5 to TRBJ1-1; D remains ambiguous. Germline V gene sequence: CDR1 SGHKS, CDR2 YYEKEE (reference sequence). Between the trimmed V and J ends, which lost 7 bases and 5 bases, there was a span of 9 bases. The CDR3 has 11 residues. CDR3 region: CASLGGTEAFF. The CDR3 region has the DNA TGTGCCAGCCTAGGAGGTACTGAAGCTTTCTTT.

The V gene is TRBV5-1, the J gene TRBJ2-7; D is unclear. The CDR3 consists of 14 residues. The V end was cut by 0 bases, the J end by 3 bases, with 10 bases between. Germline CDR1 SGHRS, CDR2 YFSETQ. Here the CDR3 reads CASSLDLGYYEQYF. As DNA, the CDR3 is TGCGCCAGCAGCTTGGATTTGGGGTACTACGAGCAGTACTTC.

In nucleotides, the CDR3 is TGCGCCACCCGGGACAGAGAGAACACTGAAGCTTTCTTT. Protein product: CATRDRENTEAFF. V and J are TRBV5-1 and TRBJ1-1; 7 bases match TRBD1. From germline, CDR1 is SGHRS and CDR2 YFSETQ. The CDR3 sequence is 13 residues long. V lost 9 bases and J lost 1; bases outside the gene matches: 6. Complete variable domain (other parts from reference TRBV5-1 and TRBJ1-1): KAGVTQTPRYLIKTRGQQVTLSCSPISGHRSVSWYQQTPGQGLQFLFEYFSETQRNKGNFPGRFSGRQFSNSRSEMNVSTLELGDSALYLCATRDRENTEAFFGQGTRLTVV.